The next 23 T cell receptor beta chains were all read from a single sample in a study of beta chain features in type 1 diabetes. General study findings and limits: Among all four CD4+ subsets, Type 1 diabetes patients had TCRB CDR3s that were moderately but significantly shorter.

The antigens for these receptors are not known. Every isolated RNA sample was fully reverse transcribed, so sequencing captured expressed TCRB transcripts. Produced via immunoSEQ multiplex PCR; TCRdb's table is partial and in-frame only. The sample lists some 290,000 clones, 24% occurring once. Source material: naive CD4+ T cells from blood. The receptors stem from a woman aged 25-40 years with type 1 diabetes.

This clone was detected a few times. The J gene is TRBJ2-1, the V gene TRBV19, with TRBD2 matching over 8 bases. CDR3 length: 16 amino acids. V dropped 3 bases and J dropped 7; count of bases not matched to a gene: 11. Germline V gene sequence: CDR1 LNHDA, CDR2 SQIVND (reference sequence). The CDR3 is CASSILAGRYPNEQFF. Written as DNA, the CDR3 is TGTGCCAGTAGTATCTTAGCGGGACGTTACCCAAATGAGCAGTTCTTC.

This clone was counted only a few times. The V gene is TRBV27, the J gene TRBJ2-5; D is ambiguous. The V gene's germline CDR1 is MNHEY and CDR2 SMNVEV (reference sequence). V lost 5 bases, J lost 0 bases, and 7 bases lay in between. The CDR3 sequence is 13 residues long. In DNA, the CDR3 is TGTGCCAGCAGTAGACACGACCAAGAGACCCAGTACTTC. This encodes CASSRHDQETQYF.

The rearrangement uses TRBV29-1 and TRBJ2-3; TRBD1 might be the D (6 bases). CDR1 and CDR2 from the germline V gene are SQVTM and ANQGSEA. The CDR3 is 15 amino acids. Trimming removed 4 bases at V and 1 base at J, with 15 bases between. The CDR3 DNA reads TGCAGCGTTGGAGGGACACCTAAGCGCACAGATACGCAGTATTTT. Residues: CSVGGTPKRTDTQYF.

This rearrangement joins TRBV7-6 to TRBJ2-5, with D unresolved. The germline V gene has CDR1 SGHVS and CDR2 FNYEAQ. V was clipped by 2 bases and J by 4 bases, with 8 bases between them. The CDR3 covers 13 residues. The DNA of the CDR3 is TGTGCCAGCAGCTTATTCGGAGTAGAGACCCAGTACTTC. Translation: CASSLFGVETQYF.

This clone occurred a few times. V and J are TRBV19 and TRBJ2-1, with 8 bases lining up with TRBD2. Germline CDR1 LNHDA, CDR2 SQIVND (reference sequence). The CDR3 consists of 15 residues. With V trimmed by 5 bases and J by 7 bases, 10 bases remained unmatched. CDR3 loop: CASSPWTSFGNEQFF. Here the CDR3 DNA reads TGTGCCAGTAGTCCCTGGACTAGCTTCGGTAATGAGCAGTTCTTC.

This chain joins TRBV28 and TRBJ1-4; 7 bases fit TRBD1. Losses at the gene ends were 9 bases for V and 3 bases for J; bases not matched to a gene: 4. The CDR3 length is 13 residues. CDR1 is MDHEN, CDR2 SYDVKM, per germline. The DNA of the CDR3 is TGTGCCAGTGTAGACAGGGCTAATGAAAAACTGTTTTTT. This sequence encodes CASVDRANEKLFF.

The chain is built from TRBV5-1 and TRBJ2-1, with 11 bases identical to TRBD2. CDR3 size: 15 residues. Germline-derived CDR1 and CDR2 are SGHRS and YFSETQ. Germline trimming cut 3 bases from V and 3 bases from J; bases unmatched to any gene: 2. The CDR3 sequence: CASSWGLADYNEQFF. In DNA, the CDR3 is TGCGCCAGCAGCTGGGGACTAGCGGACTACAATGAGCAGTTCTTC. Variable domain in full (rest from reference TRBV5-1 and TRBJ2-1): KAGVTQTPRYLIKTRGQQVTLSCSPISGHRSVSWYQQTPGQGLQFLFEYFSETQRNKGNFPGRFSGRQFSNSRSEMNVSTLELGDSALYLCASSWGLADYNEQFFGPGTRLTVL.

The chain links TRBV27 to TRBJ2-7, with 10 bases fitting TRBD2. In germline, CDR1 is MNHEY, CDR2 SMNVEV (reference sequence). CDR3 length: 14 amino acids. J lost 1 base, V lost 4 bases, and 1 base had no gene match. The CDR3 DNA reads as TGTGCCAGCAGTTGGACTAGCGGATCCTACGAGCAGTACTTC. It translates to CASSWTSGSYEQYF.

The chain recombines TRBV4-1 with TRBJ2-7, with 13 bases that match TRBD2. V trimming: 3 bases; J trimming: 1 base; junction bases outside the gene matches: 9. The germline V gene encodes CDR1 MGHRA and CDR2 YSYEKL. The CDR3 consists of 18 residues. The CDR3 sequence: CASSQRTSGRAPSYEQYF. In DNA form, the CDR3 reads TGCGCCAGCAGCCAGAGAACTAGCGGGAGGGCCCCATCCTACGAGCAGTACTTC.

This chain's CDR3 is CAVSGVYDEQYF. Here the CDR3 DNA reads TGTGCTGTGTCGGGAGTATATGACGAGCAGTACTTC. The chain carries TRBV28 and TRBJ2-7, with D tentatively TRBD2 (6 bases). Germline CDR1 reads MDHEN; CDR2 reads SYDVKM. The length of the CDR3 is 12 residues.

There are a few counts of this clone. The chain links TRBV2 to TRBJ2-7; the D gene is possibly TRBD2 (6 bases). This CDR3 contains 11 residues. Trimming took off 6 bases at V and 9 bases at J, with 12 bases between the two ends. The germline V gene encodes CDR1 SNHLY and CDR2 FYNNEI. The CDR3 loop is CASRATRPQYF. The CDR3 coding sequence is TGTGCCAGCAGAGCGACTAGGCCGCAGTACTTC. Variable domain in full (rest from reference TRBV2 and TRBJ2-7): EPEVTQTPSHQVTQMGQEVILRCVPISNHLYFYWYRQILGQKVEFLVSFYNNEISEKSEIFDDQFSVERPDGSNFTLKIRSTKLEDSAMYFCASRATRPQYFGPGTRLTVT.

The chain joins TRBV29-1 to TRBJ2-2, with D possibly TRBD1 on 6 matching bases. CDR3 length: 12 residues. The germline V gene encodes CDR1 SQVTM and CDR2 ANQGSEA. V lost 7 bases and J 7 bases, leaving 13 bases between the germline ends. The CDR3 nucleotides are TGCAGCGCCTCAGGGGCTGGCGGGGAGCTGTTTTTT. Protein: CSASGAGGELFF.

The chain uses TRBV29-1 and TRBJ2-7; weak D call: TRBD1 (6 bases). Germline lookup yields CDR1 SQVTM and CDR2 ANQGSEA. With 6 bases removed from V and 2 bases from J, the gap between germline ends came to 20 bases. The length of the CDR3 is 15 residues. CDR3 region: CSVAGDESHTYEQYF. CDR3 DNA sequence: TGCAGCGTGGCAGGGGATGAGAGTCATACCTACGAGCAGTACTTC.

The CDR3 region has the DNA TGTGCCAGCAGTGTTCAGGGAATGATGAACACTGAAGCTTTCTTT. Translated: CASSVQGMMNTEAFF. V and J are TRBV2 and TRBJ1-1, with D perhaps TRBD1 (5 bases). The CDR3 is made up of 15 amino acids. Trimming shortened V by 4 bases and J by 0 bases, and 12 bases separated the two germline ends. The germline V gene encodes CDR1 SNHLY and CDR2 FYNNEI.

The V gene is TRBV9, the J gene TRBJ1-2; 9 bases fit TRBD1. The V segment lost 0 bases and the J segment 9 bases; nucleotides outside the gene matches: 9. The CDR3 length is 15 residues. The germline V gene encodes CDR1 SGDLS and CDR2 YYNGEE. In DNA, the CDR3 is TGTGCCAGCAGCGTAGAGGGGACAGGGACGAACAGCTACACCTTC. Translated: CASSVEGTGTNSYTF.

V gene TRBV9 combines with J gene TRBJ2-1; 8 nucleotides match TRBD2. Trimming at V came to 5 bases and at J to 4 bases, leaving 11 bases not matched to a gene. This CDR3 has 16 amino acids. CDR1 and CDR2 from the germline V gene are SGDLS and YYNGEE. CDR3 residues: CASSGGREALYNEQFF. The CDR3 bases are TGTGCCAGCAGTGGAGGGCGGGAGGCTTTATACAATGAGCAGTTCTTC.

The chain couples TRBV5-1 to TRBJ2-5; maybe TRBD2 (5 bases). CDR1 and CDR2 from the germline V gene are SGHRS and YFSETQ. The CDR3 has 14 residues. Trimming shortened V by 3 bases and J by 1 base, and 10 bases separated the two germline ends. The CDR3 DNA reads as TGCGCCAGCAGCTCCGGGATGGCCCAAGAGACCCAGTACTTC. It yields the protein CASSSGMAQETQYF.

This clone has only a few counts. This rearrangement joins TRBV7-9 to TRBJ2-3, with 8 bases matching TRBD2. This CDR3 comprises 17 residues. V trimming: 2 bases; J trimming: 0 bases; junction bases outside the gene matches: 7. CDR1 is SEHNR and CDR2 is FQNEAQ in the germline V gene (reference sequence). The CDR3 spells CASSLPRLAPSTDTQYF. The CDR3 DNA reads TGTGCCAGCAGCTTACCGAGACTAGCGCCTAGCACAGATACGCAGTATTTT. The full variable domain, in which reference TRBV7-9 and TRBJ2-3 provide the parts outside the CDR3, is DTGVSQNPRHKITKRGQNVTFRCDPISEHNRLYWYRQTLGQGPEFLTYFQNEAQLEKSRLLSDRFSAERPKGSFSTLEIQRTEQGDSAMYLCASSLPRLAPSTDTQYFGPGTRLTVL.

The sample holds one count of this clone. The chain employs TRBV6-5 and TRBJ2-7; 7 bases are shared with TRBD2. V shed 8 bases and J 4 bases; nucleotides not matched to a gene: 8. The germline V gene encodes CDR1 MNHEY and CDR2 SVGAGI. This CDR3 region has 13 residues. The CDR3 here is CASLGRGGYEQYF. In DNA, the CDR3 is TGTGCCAGCCTTGGGAGGGGCGGGTACGAGCAGTACTTC.

In DNA form, the CDR3 reads TGCGCCAGCAGCCACCGGCTGGGAGGGAACTATGGCTACACCTTC. Its protein is CASSHRLGGNYGYTF. The chain joins TRBV4-1 to TRBJ1-2, with D unclear. The germline gives CDR1 MGHRA, CDR2 YSYEKL. CDR3 size: 15 residues. V dropped 3 bases and J dropped 2 bases, with 13 bases sitting between them.

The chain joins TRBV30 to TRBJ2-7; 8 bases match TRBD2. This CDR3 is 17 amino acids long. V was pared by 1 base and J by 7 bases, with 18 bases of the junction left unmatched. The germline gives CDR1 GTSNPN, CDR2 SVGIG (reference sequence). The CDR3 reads CAWSALRTSGRSIEQYF. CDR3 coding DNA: TGTGCCTGGAGTGCCCTACGAACTAGCGGCCGTTCTATAGAGCAGTACTTC.

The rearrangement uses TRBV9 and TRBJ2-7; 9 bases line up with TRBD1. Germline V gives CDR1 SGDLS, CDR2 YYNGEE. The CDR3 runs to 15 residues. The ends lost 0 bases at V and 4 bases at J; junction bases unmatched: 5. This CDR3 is CASSVATGQGYEQYF. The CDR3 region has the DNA TGTGCCAGCAGCGTAGCTACGGGACAGGGTTACGAGCAGTACTTC.

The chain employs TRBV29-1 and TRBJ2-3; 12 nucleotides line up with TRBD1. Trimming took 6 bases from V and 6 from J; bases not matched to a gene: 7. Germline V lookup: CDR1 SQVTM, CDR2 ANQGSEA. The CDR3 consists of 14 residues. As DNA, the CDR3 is TGCAGCGTCGCGGGGGGACAGGGGGCCGATACGCAGTATTTT. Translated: CSVAGGQGADTQYF.